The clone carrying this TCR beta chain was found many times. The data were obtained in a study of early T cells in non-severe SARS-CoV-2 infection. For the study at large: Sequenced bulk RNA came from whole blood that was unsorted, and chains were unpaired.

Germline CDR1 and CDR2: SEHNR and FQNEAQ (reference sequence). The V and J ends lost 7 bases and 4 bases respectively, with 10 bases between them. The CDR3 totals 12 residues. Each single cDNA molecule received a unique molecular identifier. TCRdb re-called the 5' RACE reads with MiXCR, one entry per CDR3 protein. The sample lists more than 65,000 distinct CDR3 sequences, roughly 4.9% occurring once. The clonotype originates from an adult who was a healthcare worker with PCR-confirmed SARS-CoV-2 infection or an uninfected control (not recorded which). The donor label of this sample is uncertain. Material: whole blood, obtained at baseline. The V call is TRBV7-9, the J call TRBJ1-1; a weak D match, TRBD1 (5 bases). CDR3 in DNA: TGTGCCAGCAATGCAGGGAGCACTGAAGCTTTCTTT. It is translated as CASNAGSTEAFF.